The 11 T cell receptor beta chains below come from one sample, sequenced in a study of vaccination effects on CD4 cells after COVID-19. Repertoires were generated with immunoSEQ multiplex PCR, while TCRdb's copy carries only in-frame clones and drops some. The sample carries 50,000 to 65,000 clones, 60% to 80% recorded once. Antigen-specific CD4+ T cells were expanded with viral peptide pools in the ViraFEST assay before sequencing. Cells that had been cultured for nine to eleven days were the source of isolated CD4+ T cells. Nucleocapsid antibodies were negative in the vaccine recipients, who had never had SARS-CoV-2 infection. For these TCRs, the target antigens are not known. The material sequenced was CD4+ T cells from PBMCs cultured with HCoV-OC43 spike peptides, taken before COVID-19 vaccination. The subset denotes: HCoV-OC43 spike overlapping peptide pool stimulation. The receptors come from a human donor who received a COVID-19 vaccine.

The chain employs TRBV18 and TRBJ1-4, with unresolved D. The CDR3 runs to 14 residues. Trimming cost V 3 bases and J 0 bases, with 5 bases left between them. The germline V gene has CDR1 KGHSH and CDR2 LQKENI. CDR3 protein: CASSPRATNEKLFF. CDR3 sequence (DNA): TGTGCCAGCTCACCCCGTGCAACTAATGAAAAACTGTTTTTT.

The rearrangement uses TRBV21-1 and TRBJ2-3; the table's TRBD2 call for D was not verified on the DNA. TRBV21-1 is a listed pseudogene. The CDR3 consists of 17 residues. CDR3: CASSKRRLAGEADTQYF. CDR3 sequence (DNA): TGTGCCAGCAGCAAACGACGTCTAGCGGGCGAGGCAGATACGCAGTATTTT.

The rearrangement links TRBV6-5 to TRBJ1-2; TRBD1 is a possible D gene (6 bases). V was shortened by 4 bases and J by 6 bases, with 18 bases between the two germline ends. The CDR3 is 15 residues long. The germline V gene encodes CDR1 MNHEY and CDR2 SVGAGI. The CDR3 is CASSSNRVPLHGYTF. The CDR3 DNA reads as TGTGCCAGCAGTTCGAACAGGGTTCCCCTCCATGGCTACACCTTC.

The rearrangement uses TRBV24-1 and TRBJ2-3; 16 bases map to TRBD2. Germline CDR1 is KGHDR and CDR2 is SFDVKD. The CDR3 totals 19 residues. Losses at the gene ends were 3 bases for V and 3 bases for J; bases not matched to a gene: 8. The CDR3 sequence: CATSDGTSGGAFSTDTQYF. DNA for the CDR3: TGTGCCACCAGTGATGGGACTAGCGGGGGGGCCTTTTCTACAGATACGCAGTATTTT.

This clone came up once. The V and J genes are TRBV2 and TRBJ2-7, with TRBD2 as a possible D gene (8 bases). Trimming removed 7 bases from V and 5 bases from J, with 21 bases in between. This CDR3 comprises 15 residues. Germline-derived CDR1 and CDR2 are SNHLY and FYNNEI. The CDR3 loop reads CASKSGRGPQNEQYV. The CDR3 region has the DNA TGTGCCAGCAAATCCGGGAGGGGGCCCCAGAACGAGCAGTACGTC.

The chain combines TRBV12-3 or TRBV12-4 with TRBJ1-2, with D possibly matching TRBD1 (6 bases). V was pared by 6 bases and J by 5 bases, with 13 bases between. CDR3 length equals 13 residues. The CDR3 here is CASSRTVVYGYTF. The CDR3 DNA reads as TGTGCCAGCAGCCGGACAGTTGTGTATGGCTACACCTTC.

The count of this clone is one. The CDR3 here is CASSPTGPGANVLTF. DNA for the CDR3: TGTGCCAGCAGTCCCACAGGGCCTGGGGCCAACGTCCTGACTTTC. This chain links TRBV6-6 with TRBJ2-6; D may be TRBD1 (6 bases). The V end lost 5 bases, the J end lost 2 bases, and 10 bases lay between the germline ends. There are 15 residues in the CDR3. Germline loops: CDR1 MNHNY, CDR2 SVGAGI (reference sequence).

The chain has TRBV18 and TRBJ1-2; TRBD1 aligns across 7 bases. The CDR3 is 16 amino acids. Germline values: CDR1 KGHSH, CDR2 LQKENI. Germline trimming cut 4 bases from V and 4 bases from J; bases unmatched to any gene: 12. The CDR3 region has the DNA TGTGCCAGCTCACAGGGACAGATATCCCAAGGCTATGGCTACACCTTC. The encoded protein is CASSQGQISQGYGYTF.

The chain combines TRBV28 with TRBJ1-2; tentatively, D is TRBD1 (5 bases). V lost 2 bases and J 2 bases, leaving 21 bases between the germline ends. Per the germline V gene, CDR1 is MDHEN and CDR2 is SYDVKM. The CDR3 runs to 18 residues. CDR3: CASSLTPFKRGLNYGYTF. In nucleotides, the CDR3 is TGTGCCAGCAGTTTAACACCGTTTAAGAGGGGACTGAACTATGGCTACACCTTC.

This chain joins TRBV7-2 and TRBJ2-5; the match to TRBD1 covers 7 bases. CDR3 length equals 12 residues. With 2 bases clipped from V and 13 bases from J, the junction kept 7 bases outside the gene matches. Germline V gene lookup returns CDR1 SGHTA and CDR2 FQGNSA. The CDR3 DNA reads TGTGCCAGCAGCTTATTAGAGACAGGGAGGTACTTC. Protein sequence: CASSLLETGRYF.

The genes are TRBV6-2 or TRBV6-3 and TRBJ2-5; possibly TRBD2 for D (5 bases). The CDR3 totals 16 residues. Between the trimmed V and J ends, which lost 2 bases and 5 bases, there was a span of 18 bases. Germline V gene data show CDR1 as MNHEY and CDR2 as SVGEGT. In DNA, the CDR3 is TGTGCCAGCAGTTACCCGACGACTAAACCCAATGAGACCCAGTACTTC. The encoded protein is CASSYPTTKPNETQYF.